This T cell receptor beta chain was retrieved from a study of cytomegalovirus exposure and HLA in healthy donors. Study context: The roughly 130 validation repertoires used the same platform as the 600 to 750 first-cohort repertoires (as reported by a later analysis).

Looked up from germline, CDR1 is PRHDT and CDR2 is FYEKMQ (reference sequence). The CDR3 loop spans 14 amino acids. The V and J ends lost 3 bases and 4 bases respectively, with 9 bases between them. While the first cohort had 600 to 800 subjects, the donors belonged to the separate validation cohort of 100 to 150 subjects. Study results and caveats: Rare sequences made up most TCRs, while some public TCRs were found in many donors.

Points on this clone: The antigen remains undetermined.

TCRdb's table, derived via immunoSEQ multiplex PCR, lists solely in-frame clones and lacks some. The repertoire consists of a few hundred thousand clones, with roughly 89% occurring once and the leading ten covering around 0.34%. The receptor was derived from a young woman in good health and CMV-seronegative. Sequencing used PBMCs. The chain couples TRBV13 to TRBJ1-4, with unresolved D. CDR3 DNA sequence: TGTGCCAGCAGCTTTAGCCCGCTTAATGAAAAACTGTTTTTT. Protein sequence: CASSFSPLNEKLFF.